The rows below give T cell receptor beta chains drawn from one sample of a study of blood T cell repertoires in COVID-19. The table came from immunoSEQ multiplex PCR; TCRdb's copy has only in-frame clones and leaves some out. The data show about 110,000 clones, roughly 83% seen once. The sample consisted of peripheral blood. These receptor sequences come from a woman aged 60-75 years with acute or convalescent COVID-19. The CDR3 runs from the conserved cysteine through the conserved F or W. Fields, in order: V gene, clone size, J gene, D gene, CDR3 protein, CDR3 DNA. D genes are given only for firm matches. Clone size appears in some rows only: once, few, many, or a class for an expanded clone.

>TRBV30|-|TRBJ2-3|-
CAWSDSADTQYF
TGTGCCTGGAGTGATTCCGCAGATACGCAGTATTTT
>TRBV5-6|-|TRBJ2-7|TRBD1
CASSLASRTGMISYEQYF
TGTGCCAGCAGCTTGGCCTCCCGGACAGGGATGATTTCGTACGAGCAGTACTTC
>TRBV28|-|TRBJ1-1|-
CVSSTTGYRETEAFF
TGTGTCAGCAGTACTACAGGTTACAGGGAAACTGAAGCTTTCTTT
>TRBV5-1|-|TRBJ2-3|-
CASSPMFWGGTDTQYF
TGCGCCAGCAGCCCTATGTTTTGGGGGGGCACAGATACGCAGTATTTT
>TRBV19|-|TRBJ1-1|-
CASSIKPLEAFF
TGTGCCAGTAGTATTAAACCCCTAGAAGCTTTCTTT
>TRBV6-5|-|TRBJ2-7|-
CASRKGDYEQYF
TGTGCCAGCAGGAAGGGAGACTACGAGCAGTACTTC
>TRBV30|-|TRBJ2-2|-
CAWSRGVTGELFF
TGTGCCTGGAGTCGGGGAGTCACCGGGGAGCTGTTTTTT
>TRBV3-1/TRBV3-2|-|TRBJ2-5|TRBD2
CASSQWGGLETQYF
TGTGCCAGCAGCCAGTGGGGAGGGTTAGAGACCCAGTACTTC
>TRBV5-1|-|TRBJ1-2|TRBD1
CASSLYRGDGYTF
TGCGCCAGCAGCTTGTACAGGGGTGATGGCTACACCTTC
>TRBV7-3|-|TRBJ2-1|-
CASSPRGKNYNEQFF
TGTGCCAGCAGCCCCAGAGGTAAAAACTACAATGAGCAGTTCTTC
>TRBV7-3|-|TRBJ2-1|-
CASSPVALLSYNEQFF
TGTGCCAGCAGCCCAGTCGCCCTCCTCTCCTACAATGAGCAGTTCTTC
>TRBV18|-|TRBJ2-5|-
CASSPLAQEETQYF
TGTGCCAGCTCACCACTCGCACAGGAAGAGACCCAGTACTTC
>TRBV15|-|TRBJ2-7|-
CATSRGGSYEQYF
TGTGCCACCAGCAGAGGTGGCAGTTACGAGCAGTACTTC
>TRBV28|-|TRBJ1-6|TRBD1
CASTNRGQVYSPLHF
TGTGCCAGCACCAACAGGGGGCAGGTCTATTCACCCCTCCACTTT
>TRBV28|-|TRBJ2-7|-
CASSLARQGHEQYF
TGTGCCAGCAGTTTGGCCCGTCAGGGGCACGAGCAGTACTTC
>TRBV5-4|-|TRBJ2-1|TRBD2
CASSSAGTSLPNEQFF
TGTGCCAGCAGCTCAGCAGGGACTAGTTTACCCAATGAGCAGTTCTTC
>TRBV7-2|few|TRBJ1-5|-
CASSPPGLPNQPQHF
TGTGCCAGCAGCCCACCGGGACTCCCGAATCAGCCCCAGCATTTT